The rows below give T cell receptor beta chains drawn from one sample of a study of cytomegalovirus exposure and HLA in healthy donors. Sequenced by immunoSEQ multiplex PCR; TCRdb stores in-frame clones only, minus some. There are 120,000 to 150,000 clones in the sample; about 86% occur only once, and 3.5% to 5% lies in the top ten. Sequenced: PBMCs. The source is a man aged 40-50 years in good health and CMV-seropositive. The CDR3 runs from the conserved cysteine through the conserved F or W.

j_call: TRBJ1-1; v_call: TRBV7-3; cdr3_aa: CASSSDRDTEAFF
j_call: TRBJ2-7; v_call: TRBV4-1; cdr3_aa: CASSQERESYEQYF
j_call: TRBJ1-4; v_call: TRBV9; cdr3_aa: CASSVEGQDNEKLFF
j_call: TRBJ1-6; v_call: TRBV6-1; cdr3_aa: CAASWTGYNSPLHF
j_call: TRBJ2-7; v_call: TRBV7-9; cdr3_aa: CSSSLSAYEQYF
j_call: TRBJ2-1; v_call: TRBV9; cdr3_aa: CASSAGGSTSGYNNEQFF
j_call: TRBJ2-3; v_call: TRBV10-3; cdr3_aa: CASTSSGRKDTQYF
j_call: TRBJ1-5; v_call: TRBV2; cdr3_aa: CASRGNRGRNQPQHF
j_call: TRBJ2-2; v_call: TRBV11-2; cdr3_aa: CASSTRREANTGELFF
j_call: TRBJ2-7; v_call: TRBV5-1; cdr3_aa: CASSRLSYEQYF
j_call: TRBJ1-2; v_call: TRBV5-6; cdr3_aa: CASSLASGGYTF
j_call: TRBJ2-6; v_call: TRBV5-1; cdr3_aa: CASSSHGTLDSGANVLTF
j_call: TRBJ1-1; v_call: TRBV19; cdr3_aa: CASNPTGNTEAFF
j_call: TRBJ1-2; v_call: TRBV18; cdr3_aa: CASSRSYGGTDGYTF
j_call: TRBJ1-1; v_call: TRBV6-1; cdr3_aa: CASSTRTGQNTEAFF
j_call: TRBJ1-2; v_call: TRBV7-8; cdr3_aa: CASSKDRDRGFGYTF
j_call: TRBJ1-1; v_call: TRBV6-6; cdr3_aa: CASSSRGRTEAFF
j_call: TRBJ2-5; v_call: TRBV29-1; cdr3_aa: CSVEGSSGLETQYF
j_call: -; v_call: TRBV4-1; cdr3_aa: CASSPRSTLTYEQYF
j_call: TRBJ1-1; v_call: TRBV18; cdr3_aa: CASSPGGLGTEAFF
j_call: TRBJ2-7; v_call: TRBV12-5; cdr3_aa: CASGPPGVGRNYEQYF
j_call: TRBJ2-1; v_call: TRBV5-4; cdr3_aa: CASSDDSSVRFF
j_call: TRBJ2-7; v_call: TRBV29-1; cdr3_aa: CSVSGTGVYEQYF
j_call: TRBJ2-7; v_call: TRBV29-1; cdr3_aa: CSVGGGQGSSYEQYF
j_call: TRBJ2-7; v_call: TRBV6-5; cdr3_aa: CASSRTSGSSYEQYF
j_call: TRBJ2-1; v_call: TRBV5-4; cdr3_aa: CASSLGLAGVRGEQFF
j_call: TRBJ2-3; v_call: TRBV5-1; cdr3_aa: CASTTGVSTDTQYF
j_call: TRBJ2-1; v_call: TRBV5-1; cdr3_aa: CASSLASGGAYNEQFF
j_call: TRBJ2-7; v_call: TRBV4-1; cdr3_aa: CASSLFAGTAYEQYF
j_call: TRBJ2-1; v_call: TRBV6-1; cdr3_aa: CASSPGTSGAGEQFF
j_call: TRBJ1-2; v_call: TRBV6-5; cdr3_aa: CASSYGSRQAGYTF
j_call: TRBJ1-5; v_call: TRBV9; cdr3_aa: CASSEAGSNQPQHF
j_call: TRBJ1-1; v_call: TRBV6-1; cdr3_aa: CASSGTGGVGTEAFF
j_call: TRBJ1-5; v_call: TRBV6-5; cdr3_aa: CASSYNRGDNQPQHF
j_call: TRBJ1-4; v_call: TRBV5-1; cdr3_aa: CASSRGTNEKLFF
j_call: TRBJ2-1; v_call: TRBV14; cdr3_aa: CASSLDRVDFSYNEQFF
j_call: TRBJ2-3; v_call: TRBV6-5; cdr3_aa: CASSWGAGAGGDTQYF
j_call: TRBJ2-1; v_call: TRBV5-4; cdr3_aa: CASSFPGTGGNEQFF
j_call: TRBJ1-1; v_call: TRBV21-1; cdr3_aa: CAPKSRGYGFF
j_call: TRBJ2-2; v_call: TRBV4-1; cdr3_aa: CASSLSRGYTGELFF
j_call: TRBJ2-7; v_call: TRBV7-3; cdr3_aa: CASSPSRGNEQYF
j_call: TRBJ2-1; v_call: TRBV18; cdr3_aa: CASSPSLSGRLNEQFF
j_call: TRBJ2-7; v_call: TRBV10-3; cdr3_aa: CAIMGQTYEQYF
j_call: TRBJ1-3; v_call: TRBV5-8; cdr3_aa: CASSALLGTGGNTIYF
j_call: TRBJ2-7; v_call: TRBV18; cdr3_aa: CASSLDRGSYEQYF